Below, 5 T cell receptor beta chains from the same sample are listed, as sequenced in a study of cytomegalovirus exposure and HLA in healthy donors. A multiplex PCR was run with 60 Vbeta primers and 13 Jbeta primers. The table came from immunoSEQ multiplex PCR; TCRdb's copy has only in-frame clones and leaves some out. This repertoire shows around 200,000 clones, under 85% found once; its top ten account for roughly a tenth. The sample comprised PBMCs. These receptors originate from a woman aged 45-65 years in good health and CMV-seropositive.

The chain joins TRBV19 to TRBJ1-5; no clear D gene. Germline V gene lookup returns CDR1 LNHDA and CDR2 SQIVND (reference sequence). The CDR3 consists of 13 residues. With 0 bases removed from V and 5 bases from J, the gap between germline ends came to 5 bases. CDR3 DNA: TGTGCCAGTAGTATAGATCTTTATCAGCCCCAGCATTTT. This gives the protein CASSIDLYQPQHF.

This clone was detected once. The rearrangement links TRBV12-5 to TRBJ2-5; the match to TRBD2 covers 9 bases. V was clipped by 4 bases and J by 2 bases; unmatched bases: 11. The germline V gene has CDR1 LGHNT and CDR2 FRNRAP. CDR3 size: 17 residues. The CDR3 sequence: CASGSSPRGGGQETQYF. CDR3 DNA sequence: TGTGCTAGTGGTTCCTCACCACGCGGGGGGGGACAAGAGACCCAGTACTTC.

This clone was counted between two and nine times. This CDR3 reads CASVHTTGEAFF. CDR3 nucleotides: TGTGCCAGTGTTCATACGACAGGAGAAGCTTTCTTT. This chain connects TRBV2 to TRBJ1-1; a weak D match, TRBD1 (6 bases). The V end lost 9 bases, the J end lost 8 bases, and 16 bases lay between the germline ends. CDR1 and CDR2 from the germline V gene are SNHLY and FYNNEI. This CDR3 has 12 residues. Full variable domain (outside the CDR3, taken from reference TRBV2 and TRBJ1-1): EPEVTQTPSHQVTQMGQEVILRCVPISNHLYFYWYRQILGQKVEFLVSFYNNEISEKSEIFDDQFSVERPDGSNFTLKIRSTKLEDSAMYFCASVHTTGEAFFGQGTRLTVV.

The chain joins TRBV11-3 to TRBJ2-7; D might be TRBD1 (5 bases). The CDR3 length is 13 residues. V lost 5 bases, J lost 3 bases, and 11 bases lay in between. CDR1 SGHNT and CDR2 YENEEA come from the germline V gene. The CDR3 nucleotides are TGTGCCAGCAGCCTGGACACCCACTACGAGCAGTACTTC. It yields the protein CASSLDTHYEQYF.

V and J are TRBV15 and TRBJ2-7; no definite D call. V lost 4 bases to trimming and J lost 1 base, with 8 bases between them. The CDR3 covers 13 residues. The germline V gene encodes CDR1 LNHNV and CDR2 YYDKDF (reference sequence). The CDR3 coding sequence is TGTGCCACCAGCATCGTCGGGTCCTACGAGCAGTACTTC. It translates to CATSIVGSYEQYF.